This T cell receptor beta chain was recorded in a study of identical twins. Study-wide results and limits: Beta out-of-frame sequences displayed a weaker excess of sharing between twins.

Healthy Caucasians supplied all donations. For this clonotype: Its matching antigen is unknown.

CDR1 and CDR2 from the germline V gene are SGHNT and YENEEA. Unmatched junction bases numbered 6, after V lost 5 bases and J lost 8 bases. This CDR3 comprises 14 residues. MiXCR was run by TCRdb on the 5' RACE reads, yielding one entry per CDR3 protein. The table records more than 1.5 million distinct CDR3 sequences, under 35% of them present only once. This clonotype was sampled from a newborn girl in good health. The sequenced sample was cord blood. This sequence joins TRBV11-3 and TRBJ2-1, with TRBD1 matching over 10 bases. Here the CDR3 reads CASSPFDRGHEQFF. Written as DNA, the CDR3 is TGTGCCAGCAGCCCCTTCGACAGGGGGCATGAGCAGTTCTTC. Full variable domain (remainder filled in from reference TRBV11-3 and TRBJ2-1): EAGVVQSPRYKIIEKKQPVAFWCNPISGHNTLYWYLQNLGQGPELLIRYENEEAVDDSQLPKDRFSAERLKGVDSTLKIQPAELGDSAVYLCASSPFDRGHEQFFGPGTRLTVL.